The 9 T cell receptor beta chains listed next were all sequenced from one sample in a study of cytomegalovirus exposure and HLA in healthy donors. It was with 60 Vbeta and 13 Jbeta primers that the PCR ran. This table comes from immunoSEQ multiplex PCR, and its TCRdb copy is limited to in-frame clones, with some not included. The repertoire holds 64,000 or so clones, about 70% seen once, with approximately 7.6% in the top ten. Material: PBMCs. These receptors came from a man between 40 and 49 years old in good health and CMV-seropositive.

The chain combines TRBV29-1 with TRBJ2-7, with 14 positions matching TRBD2. Losses at the gene ends were 6 bases for V and 3 bases for J; bases not matched to a gene: 1. The CDR3 contains 13 residues. The germline V gene has CDR1 SQVTM and CDR2 ANQGSEA. CDR3 sequence (DNA): TGCAGCGTCGGGACTAGCGGGAGCTACGAGCAGTACTTC. It specifies CSVGTSGSYEQYF.

This clone was observed a handful of times. V and J are TRBV5-6 and TRBJ1-1, with a weak D call TRBD1 (6 bases). Trimming pared 4 bases from V and 4 bases from J, leaving 17 bases between. The CDR3 loop spans 15 amino acids. Germline V gene lookup returns CDR1 SGHDT and CDR2 YYEEEE. The CDR3 DNA follows: TGTGCCAGCAGCCGACAGGCCTGGGCGGGCACTGAAGCTTTCTTT. This sequence encodes CASSRQAWAGTEAFF.

This CDR3 is CASSQDQGGNYGYTF. The CDR3 nucleotides are TGCGCCAGCAGCCAAGACCAGGGGGGCAACTATGGCTACACCTTC. J is TRBJ1-2 and V is TRBV4-1, with 7 bases fitting TRBD1. The junction had 3 bases not matched to a gene; V was cut back by 0 bases and J by 2 bases. The germline CDR1 and CDR2 sequences are MGHRA and YSYEKL. This CDR3 spans 15 amino acids.

This sequence joins TRBV5-1 and TRBJ1-2, with D unresolved. The CDR3 has 16 amino acids. Germline CDR1 SGHRS, CDR2 YFSETQ. Trimming removed 2 bases at V and 3 bases at J, with 17 bases between. Written as DNA, the CDR3 is TGCGCCAGCAGCTTATCGACACCCCCACTGGACTATGGCTACACCTTC. Translated: CASSLSTPPLDYGYTF.

This clone was observed a few times. The chain couples TRBV28 to TRBJ2-5; 8 nucleotides agree with TRBD2. CDR1 and CDR2 from the germline V gene are MDHEN and SYDVKM. Losses at the gene ends were 5 bases for V and 3 bases for J; bases not matched to a gene: 5. The CDR3 has 14 residues. The CDR3 sequence: CASSLLAVEETQYF. DNA of the CDR3: TGTGCCAGCAGTCTACTAGCGGTCGAAGAGACCCAGTACTTC.

V is TRBV4-1 and J is TRBJ2-7, with D perhaps matching TRBD2 (6 bases). Germline CDR1 and CDR2: MGHRA and YSYEKL. V lost 4 bases, J lost 3 bases, and 10 bases lay in between. The CDR3 is 13 amino acids. The CDR3, as DNA: TGCGCCAGCAGCCCGTCGGAGGGCTACGAGCAGTACTTC. It encodes CASSPSEGYEQYF.

This chain joins TRBV27 and TRBJ1-1; D uncertain. The CDR3 is 16 residues long. The V and J ends lost 1 base and 4 bases respectively, with 16 bases between them. Germline V CDR1 and CDR2: MNHEY, SMNVEV (reference sequence). The CDR3 loop is CASSLLSGSRSTEAFF. The CDR3, as DNA: TGTGCCAGCAGTTTATTATCCGGGAGTAGGTCCACTGAAGCTTTCTTT.

V gene TRBV10-3 combines with J gene TRBJ2-7; TRBD2 is a possible D gene (6 bases). Germline V gene lookup returns CDR1 ENHRY and CDR2 SYGVKD. The CDR3 is 14 amino acids. The V end was cut by 0 bases, the J end by 4 bases, with 10 bases between. This chain's CDR3 is CAISESGLPYEQYF. The CDR3 DNA is TGTGCCATCAGTGAGTCTGGACTACCATACGAGCAGTACTTC.

The chain couples TRBV12-5 to TRBJ2-7; 8 positions agree with TRBD1. There are 14 residues in the CDR3. The V gene's germline CDR1 is LGHNT and CDR2 FRNRAP. J lost 3 bases, V lost 3 bases, and 4 bases had no gene match. The CDR3 DNA is TGTGCTAGTGGTTTCCCTGACAGGGGCTACGAGCAGTACTTC. This codes for CASGFPDRGYEQYF.